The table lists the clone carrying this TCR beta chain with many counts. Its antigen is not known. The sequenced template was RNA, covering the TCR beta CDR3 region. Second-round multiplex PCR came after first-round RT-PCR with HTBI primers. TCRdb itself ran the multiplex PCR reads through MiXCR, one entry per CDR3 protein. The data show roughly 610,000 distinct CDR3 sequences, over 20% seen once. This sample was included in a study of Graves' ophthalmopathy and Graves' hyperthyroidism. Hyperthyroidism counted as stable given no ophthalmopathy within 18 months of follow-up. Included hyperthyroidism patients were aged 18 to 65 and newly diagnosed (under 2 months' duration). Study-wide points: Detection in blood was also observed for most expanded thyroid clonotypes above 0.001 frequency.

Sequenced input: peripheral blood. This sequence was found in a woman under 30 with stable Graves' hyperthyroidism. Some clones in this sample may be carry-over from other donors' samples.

In DNA form, the CDR3 reads TGTGCCAACGTCCGAGGGGACACTGAAGCTTTCTTT. Protein sequence: CANVRGDTEAFF. V is TRBV6-7 and J is TRBJ1-1, with D possibly being TRBD1 (5 bases). TRBV6-7 is classed as an ORF, of uncertain function. The CDR3 is 12 residues long. Trimming took 10 bases from V and 3 from J, leaving 12 bases between them.